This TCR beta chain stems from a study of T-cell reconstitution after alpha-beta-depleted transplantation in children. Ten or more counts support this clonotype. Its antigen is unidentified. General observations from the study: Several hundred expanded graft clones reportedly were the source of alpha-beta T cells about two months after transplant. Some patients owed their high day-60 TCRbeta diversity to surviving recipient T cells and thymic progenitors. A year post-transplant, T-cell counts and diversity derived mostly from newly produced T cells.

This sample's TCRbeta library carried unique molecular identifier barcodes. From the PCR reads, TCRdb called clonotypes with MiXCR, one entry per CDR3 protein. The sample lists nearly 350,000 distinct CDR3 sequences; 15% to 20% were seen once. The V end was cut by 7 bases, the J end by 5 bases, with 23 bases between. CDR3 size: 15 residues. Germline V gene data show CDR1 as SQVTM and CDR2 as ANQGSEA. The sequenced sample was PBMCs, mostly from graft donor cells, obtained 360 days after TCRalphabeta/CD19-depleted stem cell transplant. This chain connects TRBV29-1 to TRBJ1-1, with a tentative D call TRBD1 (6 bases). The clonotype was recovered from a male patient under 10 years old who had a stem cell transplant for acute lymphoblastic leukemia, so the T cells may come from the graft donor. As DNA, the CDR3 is TGCAGCGCCGAAGGGGGGAGGGGGAGTAGAACTGAAGCTTTCTTT. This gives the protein CSAEGGRGSRTEAFF. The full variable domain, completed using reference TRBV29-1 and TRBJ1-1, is SAVISQKPSRDICQRGTSLTIQCQVDSQVTMMFWYRQQPGQSLTLIATANQGSEATYESGFVIDKFPISRPNLTFSTLTVSNMSPEDSSIYLCSAEGGRGSRTEAFFGQGTRLTVV.